Below, 27 T cell receptor beta chains from the same sample are listed, as sequenced in a study of T cells in Graves' hyperthyroidism and ophthalmopathy. The investigators amplified TCR beta CDR3 regions from RNA transcripts. First-round RT-PCR targeting the TCR CDR3 was performed with the HTBI primer set. TCRdb fed the multiplex PCR reads into MiXCR, producing one record per CDR3 protein. Of some 800,000 distinct CDR3 sequences in the sample, 38% were seen once. Specimen: blood. These receptors came from a man younger than 35 with Graves' hyperthyroidism.

The chain couples TRBV7-9 to TRBJ2-2; D might be TRBD1 (6 bases). The CDR3 extends over 14 amino acids. V gave up 2 bases and J gave up 5 bases, with 9 bases separating them. Germline lookup yields CDR1 SEHNR and CDR2 FQNEAQ (reference sequence). The DNA for the CDR3 is TGTGCCAGCAGCTTAAGCACAGGGACCGGGGAGCTGTTTTTT. It codes for CASSLSTGTGELFF.

V gene TRBV6-6 combines with J gene TRBJ1-3; 8 nucleotides line up with TRBD1. Trimming at V came to 5 bases and at J to 2 bases, leaving 5 bases not matched to a gene. Germline V CDR1 and CDR2: MNHNY, SVGAGI (reference sequence). The CDR3 length is 15 residues. CDR3 amino acids: CASSATGGTGNTIYF. CDR3 nucleotides: TGTGCCAGCAGTGCCACAGGGGGGACTGGAAACACCATATATTTT.

This rearrangement joins TRBV7-8 to TRBJ2-5; D unclear. V lost 1 base and J lost 5, with 11 bases in between. Germline CDR1 is SGHVS and CDR2 is FQNEAQ. The CDR3 spans 14 residues. The CDR3 DNA follows: TGTGCCAGCAGCTTAGGTACAGTAGTGGAGACCCAGTACTTC. Amino acids: CASSLGTVVETQYF.

The chain carries TRBV5-1 and TRBJ1-2, with D maybe TRBD1 (5 bases). Germline CDR1 and CDR2: SGHRS and YFSETQ. V shed 0 bases and J shed 6 bases, with 12 bases lying between them. The CDR3 is 14 residues long. In DNA form, the CDR3 reads TGCGCCAGCAGCTTGGTGGGGACGGATGATGGCTACACCTTC. The encoded protein is CASSLVGTDDGYTF. Supplemented by reference TRBV5-1 and TRBJ1-2, the full variable domain reads KAGVTQTPRYLIKTRGQQVTLSCSPISGHRSVSWYQQTPGQGLQFLFEYFSETQRNKGNFPGRFSGRQFSNSRSEMNVSTLELGDSALYLCASSLVGTDDGYTFGSGTRLTVV.

The rearrangement joins TRBV29-1 to TRBJ2-5, with D possibly being TRBD2 (6 bases). This CDR3 is 12 amino acids long. Trimming cost V 8 bases and J 7 bases, with 17 bases left between them. CDR1 is SQVTM, CDR2 ANQGSEA, per germline. The CDR3 here is CSRRGLGGTQYF. The CDR3 region has the DNA TGCAGCCGACGAGGCTTGGGGGGGACCCAGTACTTC. Full variable domain (rest looked up from reference TRBV29-1 and TRBJ2-5): SAVISQKPSRDICQRGTSLTIQCQVDSQVTMMFWYRQQPGQSLTLIATANQGSEATYESGFVIDKFPISRPNLTFSTLTVSNMSPEDSSIYLCSRRGLGGTQYFGPGTRLLVL.

This sequence joins TRBV25-1 and TRBJ2-5, with 7 bases lining up with TRBD2. V was clipped by 6 bases and J by 4 bases; unmatched bases: 11. Germline assignment: CDR1 MGHDK and CDR2 SYGVNS. The CDR3 length is 15 residues. The CDR3 nucleotides are TGTGCCAGCAGAGAAGGAGCGTCTAGCGGAGAGACCCAGTACTTC. Translated, it gives CASREGASSGETQYF.

This clonotype was counted many times. The gene calls are TRBV12-3 or TRBV12-4 and TRBJ1-1; possibly TRBD1 for D (5 bases). The CDR3 consists of 12 residues. V gave up 9 bases and J gave up 4 bases, with 12 bases separating them. The CDR3 region is CASSPRGTEAFF. Here the CDR3 DNA reads TGTGCCAGTAGCCCGAGGGGCACTGAAGCTTTCTTT.

This chain joins TRBV7-8 and TRBJ1-5; TRBD1 is a possible D gene (5 bases). CDR3 length equals 13 residues. Trimming stripped 7 bases from V and 7 bases from J, with 14 bases between. Germline V gene lookup returns CDR1 SGHVS and CDR2 FQNEAQ. The CDR3 DNA reads TGTGCCAGCACCCAGGGTCGGGAGCAGCCCCAGCATTTT. Amino acids: CASTQGREQPQHF.

The genes are TRBV4-1 and TRBJ1-1; no reliable D call. V dropped 0 bases and J dropped 1 base, with 9 bases sitting between them. The CDR3 covers 15 residues. Per germline, CDR1 MGHRA and CDR2 YSYEKL. CDR3 residues: CASSQEELSNTEAFF. CDR3 nucleotides: TGCGCCAGCAGCCAAGAGGAGCTTTCGAACACTGAAGCTTTCTTT.

This CDR3 is CATSRSYPGPPSGENEKLFF. The CDR3 bases are TGTGCCACCAGCAGATCTTATCCGGGACCCCCGTCCGGGGAAAATGAAAAACTGTTTTTT. This chain joins TRBV15 and TRBJ1-4, with D possibly being TRBD1 (5 bases). V lost 2 bases, J lost 5 bases, and 27 bases lay in between. The CDR3 is 20 residues long. From germline, CDR1 is LNHNV and CDR2 YYDKDF (reference sequence).

This clonotype was counted between two and nine times. The rearrangement uses TRBV7-3 and TRBJ1-1, with D maybe TRBD1 (6 bases). The CDR3 spans 14 residues. Germline loops: CDR1 SGHTA, CDR2 FQGTGA. The V and J ends lost 8 bases and 4 bases respectively, with 17 bases between them. The CDR3 nucleotides are TGTGCCAGCCGACTCAGGGGCGGGGGCACTGAAGCTTTCTTT. Its protein is CASRLRGGGTEAFF. Full variable domain (remainder filled in from reference TRBV7-3 and TRBJ1-1): GAGVSQTPSNKVTEKGKYVELRCDPISGHTALYWYRQSLGQGPEFLIYFQGTGAADDSGLPNDRFFAVRPEGSVSTLKIQRTERGDSAVYLCASRLRGGGTEAFFGQGTRLTVV.

This clonotype came up a few times. The V gene is TRBV4-3, the J gene TRBJ2-7, with TRBD2 matching 7 bases. V was clipped by 0 bases and J by 3 bases; unmatched bases: 11. The CDR3 runs to 17 residues. The germline V gene encodes CDR1 LGHNA and CDR2 YSLEER. CDR3 in DNA: TGCGCCAGCAGCCAAGATTTTCTGGCTAGCGGTATCTACGAGCAGTACTTC. As protein: CASSQDFLASGIYEQYF.

In regard to this clonotype: As the CDR3 is not closed by the conserved phenylalanine or tryptophan, this likely results from a read error. The DNA is left out, because the CDR3 cannot be placed on it with certainty; the CDR3 is given as TCRdb lists it. The chain recombines TRBV10-3 with TRBJ2-3; the D call TRBD1 from the table was never checked on the DNA. The CDR3 is 11 amino acids in total, end residues counted. Germline-derived CDR1 and CDR2 are ENHRY and SYGVKD. The CDR3 loop reads CAISEGGQGSL.

J is TRBJ2-7 and V is TRBV7-9; 9 positions match TRBD1. Trimming took 1 base from V and 3 from J; bases not matched to a gene: 7. There are 16 residues in the CDR3. Germline assignment: CDR1 SEHNR and CDR2 FQNEAQ (reference sequence). The CDR3 reads CASSLEDRGAVYEQYF. DNA for the CDR3: TGTGCCAGCAGCTTAGAGGACAGGGGAGCGGTCTACGAGCAGTACTTC.

This clonotype has only a few counts. J is TRBJ1-2 and V is TRBV7-2; 8 bases fit TRBD1. CDR1 SGHTA and CDR2 FQGNSA come from the germline V gene. This CDR3 has 15 amino acids. V lost 2 bases, J lost 7 bases, and 9 bases stayed unmatched. The CDR3, as DNA: TGTGCCAGCAGCTTAATTGTACTAGGACAGGGTGGCTACACCTTC. This gives the protein CASSLIVLGQGGYTF.

This clonotype was counted between two and nine times. The chain recombines TRBV4-3 with TRBJ2-7; no definite D call. Trimming left V 0 bases short and J 2 bases short, with 8 bases between. The CDR3 totals 14 residues. Germline lookup yields CDR1 LGHNA and CDR2 YSLEER. The CDR3 here is CASSQDATTYEQYF. The CDR3 DNA reads TGCGCCAGCAGCCAAGACGCGACGACCTACGAGCAGTACTTC.

This clonotype came up many times. This chain connects TRBV7-8 to TRBJ2-2; D possibly corresponds to TRBD1 (6 bases). The CDR3 is 15 amino acids. The V end was cut by 4 bases, the J end by 7 bases, with 16 bases between. CDR1 SGHVS and CDR2 FQNEAQ come from the germline V gene. DNA of the CDR3: TGTGCCAGCAGCTCACAGGGAAGGATCGGCGGGGAGCTGTTTTTT. It translates to CASSSQGRIGGELFF. The full variable domain, with the rest looked up from reference TRBV7-8 and TRBJ2-2, is GAGVSQSPRYKVAKRGQDVALRCDPISGHVSLFWYQQALGQGPEFLTYFQNEAQLDKSGLPSDRFFAERPEGSVSTLKIQRTQQEDSAVYLCASSSQGRIGGELFFGEGSRLTVL.

As concerns this clonotype: A much larger clone lies a single base off, so this may be a read error. J is TRBJ1-2 and V is TRBV20-1, with D tentatively TRBD1 (6 bases). This CDR3 region has 12 residues. V lost 2 bases, J lost 4 bases, and 8 bases lay in between. Per the germline V gene, CDR1 is DFQATT and CDR2 is SNEGSKA (reference sequence). The CDR3 region has the DNA TGCAGTGCTAGATCAGGGGTCTATGGCTACACCTTC. Translated: CSARSGVYGYTF.

In its sample, this clonotype was seen many times. The chain joins TRBV19 to TRBJ1-1, with no clear D. The V gene lost 3 bases and the J gene lost 1 base, with 15 bases spanning the gap. The CDR3 contains 16 residues. Germline values: CDR1 LNHDA, CDR2 SQIVND (reference sequence). For the CDR3, the DNA is TGTGCCAGTAGTATCCCCAGTCGTACGGCGAACACTGAAGCTTTCTTT. Translating it yields CASSIPSRTANTEAFF.

As concerns this clonotype: A clone one base away is much larger, so this may be a read error. This chain joins TRBV7-2 and TRBJ2-7; TRBD1 aligns across 8 bases. Germline trimming cut 1 base from V and 5 bases from J; bases unmatched to any gene: 4. The germline CDR1 and CDR2 sequences are SGHTA and FQGNSA. This CDR3 region has 14 residues. DNA for the CDR3: TGTGCCAGCAGCTTAGGGACAGGGATCAACGAGCAGTACTTC. This encodes CASSLGTGINEQYF.

This clonotype occurred a few times. The V call is TRBV20-1, the J call TRBJ2-7; D possibly uses TRBD1 or TRBD2 (5 bases each). Germline V lookup: CDR1 DFQATT, CDR2 SNEGSKA (reference sequence). This CDR3 is 14 amino acids long. V was cut by 5 bases and J by 6 bases, with 20 bases left in between. This CDR3 is CSAPLVGPEGEQYF. The CDR3 DNA reads as TGCAGTGCTCCCCTAGTGGGGCCAGAGGGCGAGCAGTACTTC.

This rearrangement joins TRBV10-3 to TRBJ1-3, with a tentative D call TRBD1 (5 bases). The CDR3 extends over 17 amino acids. V lost 10 bases and J 0 bases, leaving 22 bases between the germline ends. CDR1 and CDR2 from the germline V gene are ENHRY and SYGVKD. This CDR3 is CASDRQGPTLSGNTIYF. In DNA form, the CDR3 reads TGTGCCAGCGATCGGCAGGGCCCTACCCTCTCTGGAAACACCATATATTTT.

This clonotype was counted between two and nine times. The J gene is TRBJ1-6, the V gene TRBV7-3; 11 nucleotides match TRBD1. The CDR3 contains 15 residues. Per the germline V gene, CDR1 is SGHTA and CDR2 is FQGTGA. Trimming at V came to 5 bases and at J to 10 bases, leaving 7 bases not matched to a gene. The CDR3 region has the DNA TGTGCCAGCAGCCCCGGGACAGGGGGTTCCTCACCCCTCCACTTT. This sequence encodes CASSPGTGGSSPLHF.

The genes are TRBV12-3 or TRBV12-4 and TRBJ1-6; weak D call: TRBD1 (5 bases). The CDR3 sequence is 15 residues long. V lost 3 bases and J lost 2, with 8 bases in between. CDR3 loop: CASSLRGAYNSPLHF. CDR3 in DNA: TGTGCCAGCAGTTTGCGGGGGGCCTATAATTCACCCCTCCACTTT.

This chain uses TRBV7-1 with TRBJ2-2; 9 nucleotides align to TRBD1. TRBV7-1 carries the ORF label, with uncertain function. J was trimmed by 5 bases and V by 3 bases; bases with no gene match: 13. CDR3 length equals 18 residues. The DNA of the CDR3 is TGTGCCAGCAGCTCGCCATTATGGACAGGGGACCGTACCGGGGAGCTGTTTTTT. This gives the protein CASSSPLWTGDRTGELFF.

The rearrangement links TRBV15 to TRBJ1-5; 7 positions match TRBD1. The CDR3 length is 15 residues. CDR1 LNHNV and CDR2 YYDKDF come from the germline V gene (reference sequence). J lost 2 bases, V lost 1 base, and 2 bases had no gene match. CDR3: CATSRGGTGNQPQHF. The CDR3 DNA sequence: TGTGCCACCAGCAGAGGAGGGACAGGCAATCAGCCCCAGCATTTT.

This clonotype was seen repeatedly, ten times or more. The rearrangement joins TRBV7-9 to TRBJ1-6; D uncertain. Germline CDR1 reads SEHNR; CDR2 reads FQNEAQ (reference sequence). V was cut by 6 bases and J by 7 bases, with 16 bases left in between. The CDR3 has 15 residues. The CDR3 here is CASRARESGNSPLHF. The CDR3 coding sequence is TGTGCCAGCAGGGCTAGGGAGTCGGGAAATTCACCCCTCCACTTT.